These T cell receptor beta chains were read from a single sample in a study of beta chain features in type 1 diabetes. Libraries were prepared by immunoSEQ multiplex PCR; TCRdb keeps only in-frame clonotypes and omits some of them. The sample includes about 170,000 clones, 7.8% of them seen just once. Sequenced material: central memory CD4+ T cells from blood. All receptors come from a woman in her forties with type 1 diabetes. CDR3s include the opening cysteine and the closing phenylalanine or tryptophan. D genes are given only for firm matches. Clone size appears in some rows only: once, few, many, or a class for an expanded clone.

clone size,J gene,D gene,V gene,CDR3 protein,CDR3 DNA
few,TRBJ2-3,NA,TRBV19,CASSISQKRDTQYF,TGTGCCAGTAGTATAAGCCAAAAGAGAGATACGCAGTATTTT
few,TRBJ2-7,TRBD1,TRBV9,CASSEQGVGEQYF,TGTGCCAGCAGCGAACAGGGGGTAGGCGAGCAGTACTTC
NA,TRBJ1-2,NA,TRBV28,CASTESSGGRGGYTF,TGTGCCAGCACCGAAAGTTCCGGAGGTAGAGGTGGCTACACCTTC
NA,TRBJ2-1,NA,TRBV19,CASSIVLGGEQFF,TGTGCCAGTAGTATCGTCCTGGGCGGGGAGCAGTTCTTC
NA,TRBJ1-2,TRBD1,TRBV7-2,CASSLDRGGGYTF,TGTGCCAGCAGTCTAGACAGGGGGGGTGGCTACACCTTC
many,TRBJ2-7,TRBD1,TRBV28,CASSLWDRGYEQYF,TGTGCCAGCAGTTTATGGGACAGGGGCTACGAGCAGTACTTC
NA,TRBJ1-2,TRBD1,TRBV18,CASSQGPATGSRGNYGYTF,TGTGCCAGCTCACAAGGGCCGGCGACAGGGTCAAGGGGGAACTATGGCTACACCTTC
few,TRBJ2-1,NA,TRBV18,CASSPGPGDYNEQFF,TGTGCCAGCTCACCCGGGCCAGGGGACTACAATGAGCAGTTCTTC
few,TRBJ2-1,TRBD2,TRBV5-8,CASSLSGGANEQFF,TGTGCCAGCAGCCTCTCCGGGGGGGCCAATGAGCAGTTCTTC
NA,TRBJ1-1,NA,TRBV9,CASSVGVTWSTEAFF,TGTGCCAGCAGCGTAGGTGTCACCTGGAGCACTGAAGCTTTCTTT
few,TRBJ2-7,NA,TRBV30,CAWAQGAYEQYF,TGTGCCTGGGCACAGGGTGCCTACGAGCAGTACTTC
NA,TRBJ1-2,TRBD1,TRBV9,CASTLDTGDRFHRGGYTF,TGTGCCAGCACCCTAGATACGGGGGACAGATTCCATAGGGGTGGCTACACCTTC
few,TRBJ2-7,TRBD1,TRBV5-1,CASGKRGQGTNEQYF,TGCGCCAGCGGCAAGCGGGGACAGGGTACCAACGAGCAGTACTTC
NA,TRBJ2-7,TRBD1,TRBV27,CASKGAFSRRNPSYEQYF,TGTGCCAGCAAGGGGGCGTTTAGTAGACGAAACCCCTCCTACGAGCAGTACTTC
few,TRBJ2-7,NA,TRBV11-2,CASSLGHSSYEQYF,TGTGCCAGCAGCTTAGGCCACAGTTCCTACGAGCAGTACTTC
few,TRBJ1-1,NA,TRBV6-5,CASSRTASNTEAFF,TGTGCCAGCAGTCGGACAGCTTCGAACACTGAAGCTTTCTTT
few,TRBJ1-5,TRBD1,TRBV6-6,CASLRTGVLNQPQHF,TGTGCCAGCCTTCGAACAGGGGTCCTCAATCAGCCCCAGCATTTT
NA,TRBJ2-1,NA,TRBV12-5,CASGLAPTNEQFF,TGTGCTAGTGGTTTGGCCCCGACAAATGAGCAGTTCTTC
NA,TRBJ2-3,NA,TRBV7-9,CASSFLLATGTQYF,TGTGCCAGCAGCTTTCTCCTAGCCACGGGTACGCAGTATTTT
NA,TRBJ1-2,NA,TRBV5-1,CASSLHPGRDYGYTF,TGCGCCAGCAGCTTACACCCAGGGCGCGACTATGGCTACACCTTC
NA,TRBJ2-1,TRBD2,TRBV5-1,CASSLVVAGGINEQFF,TGCGCCAGCAGCTTGGTAGTGGCGGGAGGGATCAATGAGCAGTTCTTC
NA,TRBJ1-5,NA,TRBV5-6,CASSGYTAEQPQHF,TGTGCCAGCAGCGGATACACAGCGGAACAGCCCCAGCATTTT
NA,TRBJ2-6,NA,TRBV19,CASSLRGANVLTF,TGTGCCAGTAGTCTCCGTGGGGCCAACGTCCTGACTTTC
NA,TRBJ2-7,NA,TRBV25-1,CASSELPGIEVYEQYF,TGTGCCAGCAGTGAATTGCCCGGGATCGAGGTTTACGAGCAGTACTTC
few,TRBJ1-5,NA,TRBV2,CASSEGRVAPQHF,TGTGCCAGCAGTGAAGGGCGGGTGGCGCCCCAGCATTTT
NA,TRBJ2-3,NA,TRBV4-1,CASSQSSAGAADTQYF,TGCGCCAGCAGCCAATCCTCGGCAGGGGCCGCAGATACGCAGTATTTT
few,TRBJ2-2,TRBD2,TRBV28,CASSLWSGLAGSGELFF,TGTGCCAGCAGTTTATGGTCGGGACTAGCGGGTTCCGGGGAGCTGTTTTTT
NA,TRBJ2-5,NA,TRBV27,CASSSLMSGETQYF,TGTGCCAGCAGTTCTCTTATGTCGGGAGAGACCCAGTACTTC
many,TRBJ2-7,NA,TRBV5-6,CASSLDGYEQYF,TGTGCCAGCAGCTTGGACGGCTACGAGCAGTACTTC
few,TRBJ2-1,TRBD2,TRBV29-1,CSAVTSGANEQFF,TGCAGCGCTGTGACTAGCGGAGCCAATGAGCAGTTCTTC
once,TRBJ1-2,TRBD1,TRBV27,CASRPYIGTAYGYTF,TGTGCCAGCAGACCCTATATCGGGACAGCCTATGGCTACACCTTC
few,TRBJ2-7,TRBD2,TRBV7-8,CASSLVAGGQYEQYF,TGTGCCAGCAGCTTAGTAGCGGGAGGGCAGTACGAGCAGTACTTC
few,TRBJ2-5,TRBD1,TRBV12-5,CASGSGQGPETQYF,TGTGCTAGTGGTTCCGGACAGGGGCCAGAGACCCAGTACTTC
many,TRBJ1-1,NA,TRBV2,CASTGGPNTEAFF,TGTGCCAGCACCGGGGGACCGAACACTGAAGCTTTCTTT
many,TRBJ2-1,NA,TRBV7-2,CASSLEARNNEQFF,TGTGCCAGCAGCTTAGAGGCCAGGAACAATGAGCAGTTCTTC
few,TRBJ1-2,TRBD1,TRBV5-6,CASKGAAGYTF,TGTGCCAGCAAGGGGGCTGCTGGCTACACCTTC
few,TRBJ1-6,NA,TRBV7-9,CAWEGGRDNSPLHF,TGTGCCTGGGAAGGAGGCCGGGATAATTCACCCCTCCACTTT
many,TRBJ2-3,NA,TRBV28,CASGTPTTDTQYF,TGTGCCAGCGGGACACCGACCACAGATACGCAGTATTTT
NA,TRBJ1-6,NA,TRBV7-2,CASSLNRAGSPLHF,TGTGCCAGCAGCTTAAACCGGGCGGGTTCACCCCTCCACTTT
NA,TRBJ2-3,TRBD1,TRBV2,CASRRDRGGTDTQYF,TGTGCCAGCAGGAGGGACAGGGGGGGCACAGATACGCAGTATTTT
few,TRBJ2-3,NA,TRBV5-4,CASSSPGALRTDTQYF,TGTGCCAGCAGCTCTCCAGGGGCACTTCGCACAGATACGCAGTATTTT
few,TRBJ2-1,TRBD2,TRBV6-6,CASSFRGAGGDNEQFF,TGTGCCAGCAGTTTTCGCGGGGCGGGAGGGGACAATGAGCAGTTCTTC
few,TRBJ2-7,NA,TRBV28,CASSTGIYEQYF,TGTGCCAGCAGTACGGGGATCTACGAGCAGTACTTC
few,TRBJ2-7,TRBD1,TRBV2,CASSGAGGDYGEQYF,TGTGCCAGCAGTGGGGCAGGGGGCGATTACGGCGAGCAGTACTTC
few,TRBJ1-2,NA,TRBV6-6,CASSSTGDGYTF,TGTGCCAGCAGTTCGACAGGCGATGGCTACACCTTC
few,TRBJ2-2,TRBD2,TRBV30,CARGGSLTGELFF,TGTGCTCGGGGGGGCAGCTTGACCGGGGAGCTGTTTTTT
NA,TRBJ1-2,NA,TRBV2,CASKAQANYGYTF,TGTGCCAGCAAAGCGCAAGCTAACTATGGCTACACCTTC
few,TRBJ2-7,TRBD1,TRBV5-1,CASSSDRVGEQYF,TGCGCCAGCAGCTCGGACAGGGTGGGGGAGCAGTACTTC
few,TRBJ2-5,TRBD1,TRBV27,CASSYNRGRETQYF,TGTGCCAGCAGCTATAACAGGGGCAGGGAGACCCAGTACTTC
many,TRBJ1-4,NA,TRBV15,CATSRAPPALNEKLFF,TGTGCCACCAGCAGGGCCCCACCAGCGCTCAATGAAAAACTGTTTTTT
NA,TRBJ2-1,TRBD2,TRBV11-1,CASSLTSGSHNEQFF,TGTGCCAGCAGCTTGACTAGCGGGAGCCACAATGAGCAGTTCTTC
few,TRBJ1-4,TRBD1,TRBV9,CASSPNAGGNEKLFF,TGTGCCAGCAGCCCGAACGCAGGGGGGAATGAAAAACTGTTTTTT
few,TRBJ2-1,NA,TRBV7-2,CASSLFSDEQFF,TGTGCCAGCAGCTTATTTTCGGATGAGCAGTTCTTC